Presented here are 15 T cell receptor beta chains from one specimen sequenced in a study of cytomegalovirus exposure and HLA in healthy donors. 60 Vbeta and 13 Jbeta primers were used in PCR. Generated by immunoSEQ multiplex PCR, the TCRdb table keeps only in-frame clones and is missing some. The sample holds 150,000 to 200,000 clones, approximately 80% seen once. The sequencing sample was made of PBMCs. The receptors come from a man aged 18-30 years in good health and CMV-seropositive.

In its sample, this clone was seen once. The chain couples TRBV15 to TRBJ1-5; tentative D call: TRBD1 (6 bases). Germline V gives CDR1 LNHNV, CDR2 YYDKDF (reference sequence). CDR3 size: 15 residues. Trimming cost V 0 bases and J 6 bases, with 12 bases left between them. The CDR3 DNA reads as TGTGCCACCAGCAGAGATAGGGGGGGCGGTCAGCCCCAGCATTTT. This translates into CATSRDRGGGQPQHF.

The chain combines TRBV2 with TRBJ2-7, with 7 bases that match TRBD1. The CDR3 totals 14 residues. Germline CDR1 reads SNHLY; CDR2 reads FYNNEI. V lost 6 bases and J lost 2; bases outside the gene matches: 7. Here the CDR3 DNA reads TGTGCCAGCAGGGTGGACAGGCCAACCTACGAGCAGTACTTC. This sequence encodes CASRVDRPTYEQYF.

This clone was seen only a few times. The rearrangement links TRBV19 to TRBJ2-4; TRBD2 agrees at 11 bases. V lost 5 bases to trimming and J lost 8 bases; unmatched junction nucleotides: 20. Germline lookup yields CDR1 LNHDA and CDR2 SQIVND (reference sequence). CDR3 size: 19 residues. Here the CDR3 reads CASSRPGLAGGREKDIQYF. Written as DNA, the CDR3 is TGTGCCAGTAGTCGCCCCGGGCTAGCGGGAGGACGGGAAAAGGACATTCAGTACTTC.

The chain carries TRBV5-4 and TRBJ1-1; TRBD1 aligns across 9 bases. Germline values: CDR1 SGHNT, CDR2 YYREEE (reference sequence). V was clipped by 4 bases and J by 5 bases; unmatched bases: 6. The CDR3 length is 14 residues. The CDR3 bases are TGTGCCAGCAGCCCACAGGGGGCGCGGACTGAAGCTTTCTTT. Amino acid sequence: CASSPQGARTEAFF.

This clone was counted a few times. The chain links TRBV6-5 to TRBJ1-5; D perhaps matches TRBD1 (6 bases). The germline CDR1 and CDR2 sequences are MNHEY and SVGAGI. This CDR3 contains 13 residues. Between the trimmed V and J ends, which lost 6 bases and 3 bases, there was a span of 9 bases. CDR3 in DNA: TGTGCCAGCAGACGGACAGACAATCAGCCCCAGCATTTT. This gives the protein CASRRTDNQPQHF.

V is TRBV7-2 and J is TRBJ2-3; D is possibly TRBD1 (5 bases). The germline V and J ends were trimmed by 3 bases and 1 base, with 11 bases remaining between them. Germline V gives CDR1 SGHTA, CDR2 FQGNSA. The CDR3 length is 15 residues. CDR3 protein: CASSLTVIRTDTQYF. DNA of the CDR3: TGTGCCAGCAGCTTGACAGTCATCCGCACAGATACGCAGTATTTT.

The chain joins TRBV4-1 to TRBJ1-1, with D tentatively TRBD1 (5 bases). With 6 bases removed from V and 3 bases from J, the gap between germline ends came to 14 bases. The CDR3 loop spans 14 amino acids. The germline V gene encodes CDR1 MGHRA and CDR2 YSYEKL. Here the CDR3 reads CASRRRVSDTEAFF. The DNA for the CDR3 is TGCGCCAGCAGGCGCAGGGTATCTGACACTGAAGCTTTCTTT.

The chain joins TRBV19 to TRBJ2-7, with 8 bases aligning to TRBD2. Trimming took 8 bases from V and 0 from J; bases not matched to a gene: 9. The CDR3 is made up of 15 amino acids. Per the germline V gene, CDR1 is LNHDA and CDR2 is SQIVND (reference sequence). This CDR3 is CASSPTSGLSYEQYF. The CDR3 nucleotides read TGTGCCAGTTCCCCTACTAGCGGCCTCTCCTACGAGCAGTACTTC.

V and J are TRBV11-2 and TRBJ1-6; D is perhaps TRBD1 (5 bases). Germline CDR1 and CDR2: SGHAT and FQNNGV. The CDR3 extends over 15 amino acids. Trimming cost V 1 base and J 6 bases, with 10 bases left between them. CDR3 sequence: CASSLGAGINSPLHF. As DNA, the CDR3 is TGTGCCAGCAGCTTAGGGGCAGGGATTAATTCACCCCTCCACTTT.

The gene calls are TRBV9 and TRBJ2-4; 10 bases fit TRBD1. V dropped 0 bases and J dropped 8; count of bases not matched to a gene: 2. This CDR3 is built from 14 residues. CDR1 is SGDLS and CDR2 is YYNGEE in the germline V gene. CDR3 protein: CASSVVGQGDIQYF. The CDR3 region has the DNA TGTGCCAGCAGCGTAGTAGGACAGGGGGACATTCAGTACTTC.

The gene calls are TRBV10-3 and TRBJ2-3; D is perhaps TRBD1 (5 bases). V dropped 6 bases and J dropped 2 bases, with 21 bases sitting between them. Germline V gene lookup returns CDR1 ENHRY and CDR2 SYGVKD. The CDR3 is made up of 17 amino acids. The CDR3 sequence: CAIRDYSTGAFTDTQYF. The CDR3 nucleotides read TGTGCCATCAGAGATTATTCGACTGGGGCTTTCACAGATACGCAGTATTTT.

The table lists this clone with a count of one. The J gene is TRBJ2-7, the V gene TRBV9, with 9 bases identical to TRBD1. J was trimmed by 5 bases and V by 4 bases; bases with no gene match: 16. There are 17 residues in the CDR3. The germline V gene encodes CDR1 SGDLS and CDR2 YYNGEE. CDR3 bases: TGTGCCAGCAGCCCCACCCCCCCCGGGACAGGGTGGGACGAGCAGTACTTC. It encodes CASSPTPPGTGWDEQYF. Looking up the rest from reference TRBV9 and TRBJ2-7 gives the full variable domain: DSGVTQTPKHLITATGQRVTLRCSPRSGDLSVYWYQQSLDQGLQFLIQYYNGEERAKGNILERFSAQQFPDLHSELNLSSLELGDSALYFCASSPTPPGTGWDEQYFGPGTRLTVT.

This clone was found once. This chain joins TRBV9 and TRBJ1-6, with TRBD1 matching 7 bases. The CDR3 runs to 16 residues. Looked up from germline, CDR1 is SGDLS and CDR2 is YYNGEE. V was clipped by 3 bases and J by 5 bases; unmatched bases: 8. CDR3 amino acids: CASSARGQENNSPLHF. CDR3 nucleotide sequence: TGTGCCAGCAGCGCGAGAGGACAGGAGAATAATTCACCCCTCCACTTT.

This clone came up once. The V call is TRBV6-1, the J call TRBJ2-5, with 9 positions matching TRBD1. Unmatched junction bases numbered 2, after V lost 1 base and J lost 2 bases. Germline assignment: CDR1 MNHNS and CDR2 SASEGT. The CDR3 covers 15 residues. The CDR3 region has the DNA TGTGCCAGCAGTGAAGGACAGGGGGAACAAGAGACCCAGTACTTC. It yields the protein CASSEGQGEQETQYF.

The rearrangement joins TRBV19 to TRBJ1-5; D is uncertain. The germline V gene has CDR1 LNHDA and CDR2 SQIVND (reference sequence). The V end lost 0 bases, the J end lost 7 bases, and 10 bases lay between the germline ends. The CDR3 consists of 14 residues. The CDR3 is CASSIDRVRQPQHF. The DNA of the CDR3 is TGTGCCAGTAGTATAGATAGAGTCCGGCAGCCCCAGCATTTT.